These 9 T cell receptor beta chains were all obtained from the same sample, sequenced in a study of shared clonotypes between healthy human individuals (TCRdb year 2020). Libraries came from the immunoSEQ multiplex PCR assay. The immuneACCESS repertoire file appears here via TCRdb, limited to in-frame rearrangements. These files lack a portion of the clones; in checked studies, under half of the deficit traces to unresolved V genes, and the cause of the others is not known. Recorded for this sample are more than 200,000 clones; approximately 65% of them occurred a single time. The top ten constitute 11% of the sample. The sequenced material came from memory CD4+ T cells sorted from blood. The cell subset or site label of this sample denotes: CD45RA-negative fraction. The origin of the receptors is a man aged 30 to 45 in good health.

The chain uses TRBV2 and TRBJ1-1, with unresolved D. Germline V gene sequence: CDR1 SNHLY, CDR2 FYNNEI. CDR3 length equals 13 residues. V lost 7 bases and J 1 base, leaving 10 bases between the germline ends. The CDR3 protein is CASIRTENTEAFF. DNA of the CDR3: TGTGCCAGCATTCGGACGGAGAACACTGAAGCTTTCTTT.

V is TRBV25-1 and J is TRBJ1-3, with D tentatively TRBD1 (6 bases). The CDR3 sequence is 15 residues long. V lost 4 bases, J lost 2 bases, and 12 bases lay in between. CDR1 is MGHDK, CDR2 SYGVNS, per germline. CDR3 DNA sequence: TGTGCCAGCAGTGGAACCGGGACAACTGGAAACACCATATATTTT. It specifies CASSGTGTTGNTIYF.

This clone was found many times. Mismatch with germline at one junction end may stem from a read error. V and J are TRBV28 and TRBJ2-6; 11 bases fit TRBD1. Germline V gene data show CDR1 as MDHEN and CDR2 as SYDVKM. The CDR3 spans 15 residues. The CDR3 nucleotides read TGTGCCAGCAACCGGCCGGGACAGGGGGTCAACGTCCTGACTTTC. Amino acids: CASNRPGQGVNVLTF.

The chain uses TRBV2 and TRBJ1-4, with D possibly matching TRBD1 (6 bases). Deletions cut 8 bases from V and 1 base from J, with 11 bases between. Germline V lookup: CDR1 SNHLY, CDR2 FYNNEI. The CDR3 is 14 residues long. The CDR3 loop is CASGTTGTNEKLFF. The CDR3 region has the DNA TGTGCCAGCGGGACGACAGGAACTAATGAAAAACTGTTTTTT.

This sequence joins TRBV28 and TRBJ1-5; no reliable D call. Trimming stripped 3 bases from V and 4 bases from J, with 13 bases between. CDR3 length: 15 residues. Germline assignment: CDR1 MDHEN and CDR2 SYDVKM. The CDR3 nucleotides read TGTGCCAGCAGTTTCGGCAGTTTCTATAATCAGCCCCAGCATTTT. As protein: CASSFGSFYNQPQHF. Supplemented by reference TRBV28 and TRBJ1-5, the full variable domain reads DVKVTQSSRYLVKRTGEKVFLECVQDMDHENMFWYRQDPGLGLRLIYFSYDVKMKEKGDIPEGYSVSREKKERFSLILESASTNQTSMYLCASSFGSFYNQPQHFGDGTRLSIL.

The chain carries TRBV11-3 and TRBJ2-7; 10 bases agree with TRBD1. Germline V gene data show CDR1 as SGHNT and CDR2 as YENEEA. The V and J ends lost 2 bases and 7 bases, in that order; junction bases with no gene match: 8. The CDR3 consists of 15 residues. CDR3 in amino acids: CASSLTGTGVLEQYF. The CDR3 bases are TGTGCCAGCAGCTTAACCGGGACAGGGGTGTTAGAGCAGTACTTC.

The chain is built from TRBV2 and TRBJ1-5, with D perhaps TRBD1 (6 bases). This CDR3 comprises 14 residues. The V end lost 4 bases, the J end lost 3 bases, and 10 bases lay between the germline ends. Per the germline V gene, CDR1 is SNHLY and CDR2 is FYNNEI. CDR3 loop: CASSGGGLNQPQHF. The CDR3 DNA follows: TGTGCCAGCAGTGGGGGGGGGCTCAATCAGCCCCAGCATTTT.

The chain couples TRBV2 to TRBJ1-5; D gene ambiguous. The CDR3 has 12 residues. Trimming removed 6 bases at V and 4 bases at J, with 7 bases between. The V gene's germline CDR1 is SNHLY and CDR2 FYNNEI. The CDR3 sequence is CASSPLNQPQHF. The CDR3 DNA is TGTGCCAGCAGCCCCTTAAATCAGCCCCAGCATTTT. Using reference TRBV2 and TRBJ1-5 for the parts outside the CDR3, the full variable domain is EPEVTQTPSHQVTQMGQEVILRCVPISNHLYFYWYRQILGQKVEFLVSFYNNEISEKSEIFDDQFSVERPDGSNFTLKIRSTKLEDSAMYFCASSPLNQPQHFGDGTRLSIL.

This chain uses TRBV5-1 with TRBJ2-6; D may match TRBD1 or TRBD2 (5 bases each). V was clipped by 0 bases and J by 0 bases, with 13 bases between them. The CDR3 is 18 residues long. CDR1 is SGHRS, CDR2 YFSETQ, per germline. CDR3 region: CASSLDGIGASGANVLTF. The CDR3 bases are TGCGCCAGCAGCTTGGACGGGATAGGGGCCTCTGGGGCCAACGTCCTGACTTTC.